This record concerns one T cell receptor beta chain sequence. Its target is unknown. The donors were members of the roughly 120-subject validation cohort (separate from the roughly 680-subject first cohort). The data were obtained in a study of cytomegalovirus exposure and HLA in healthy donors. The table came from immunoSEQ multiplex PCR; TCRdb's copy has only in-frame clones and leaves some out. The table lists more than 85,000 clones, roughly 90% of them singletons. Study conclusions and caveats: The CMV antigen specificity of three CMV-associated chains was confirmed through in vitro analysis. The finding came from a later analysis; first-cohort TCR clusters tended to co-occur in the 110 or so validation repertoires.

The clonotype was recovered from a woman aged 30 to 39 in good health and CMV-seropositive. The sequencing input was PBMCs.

CDR3 sequence: CASSQTASYEQYF. CDR3 coding DNA: TGCGCCAGCAGCCAGACAGCTAGCTACGAGCAGTACTTC. The chain carries TRBV4-1 and TRBJ2-7, with D possibly TRBD1 on 5 matching bases. The V and J ends lost 3 bases and 3 bases respectively, with 9 bases between them. CDR1 and CDR2 from the germline V gene are MGHRA and YSYEKL. The CDR3 extends over 13 amino acids.